This TCR beta chain was identified in a study of shared clonotypes between healthy human individuals (dated by TCRdb to about 2020). Context from the whole study: The cohort comprised two women and a few men aged 18 to 49 years. For each donor, CD4 naive and CD4 memory were each run on three plates, CD8 naive on two plates, and CD8 memory on one plate. To estimate repertoire size and how much clonotypes are shared between individuals, the study performed deep sequencing of blood TCR repertoires from about five healthy adults. To increase sequencing depth and limit assay-specific biases, TCR repertoire library preparation and sequencing were carried out by different laboratories using diverse techniques. Between about 0.8 and 9 billion PBMCs per donor were obtained by leukapheresis. Points the paper makes about the study in general: Pairwise subsampling indicated that sequencing depth was expected to affect the degree of clonotype sharing among donors. Sampling was restricted to blood, and TCR repertoires in tissues likely differ from the TCR repertoires found in blood. When four donors were compared, the shared fraction of clonotypes was roughly 4.8% for naive CD4, roughly 3.3% for naive CD8, roughly 2.3% for memory CD4, and under 0.5% for memory CD8. Even with the large sequencing depth, rarefaction of the sorted-subset datasets indicated that sequencing was incomplete. Compared with non-shared clonotypes, clonotypes shared by all four sorted-subset donors had higher generation probabilities. Naive subsets generally had larger estimated clonotype richness than memory subsets. Because the study included only a small number of donors, the genetic and exposure-history diversity represented was limited.

Using the deep immunoSEQ assay, TCR CDR3 regions were amplified from genomic DNA by multiplex PCR. Genomic DNA extracted from each cell subset was distributed evenly over all wells of several immunoSEQ 96-well plates, and each plate served as one replicate. For sorted subsets, 200 to 250 ng genomic DNA, equal to 30,000 or so T cell genomes, was loaded into each replicate PCR. The purified libraries were quantified using a Qubit 3.0 fluorometer, sized with a Bioanalyzer 2100, and then quantified again using the KAPA Library Quantification kit. Every immunoSEQ 96-well plate was sequenced on a separate single-read 150-cycle Illumina NextSeq 550 flow cell. The paper's data handling went like this. Because the immunoSEQ output included only junctional sequences and no quality scores, the filtering could not be the same as the filtering used for full-length reads. Sequences were annotated with PyIR, a Python wrapper for IgBLAST v1.9, and V/J genes and CDR3 were assigned using IMGT germline references. Any read was removed if the V/J assignment was weak (E-value above 1e-6), the CDR3 was missing, or the read contained stop codons, out-of-frame junctions, or ambiguous translated residues. V3J clonotypes were defined by identical inferred V gene, J gene, and CDR3 amino acid sequence. To compute the percentage overlap between repertoires, the number of shared unique clonotypes was divided by the size of the smaller repertoire. Repertoire richness was assessed with RTK rarefaction, the Chao1 estimator, and Recon v2.1 estimates of unobserved clonotypes. For all TCRbeta clonotypes obtained by the gDNA method from a few donors, generation probabilities were computed with OLGA. TCRdb provides this immuneACCESS table in a form limited to in-frame rearrangements. Some clones are lacking; in checked studies, under half of them reflect an unresolved V gene, and why the rest are absent is not known. Clone size and V and J calls were adopted from that table, with D and trimming inferred from the DNA. This sample is represented by some 2,000,000 clones; 90% to 95% of them were singletons. The ten largest clones add up to roughly 0.13% of the sample.

Trimming at the junction amounts to 7 bases on V and 8 bases on J, and the germline ends lie 20 bases apart. Including cysteine and phenylalanine, the CDR3 has 15 amino acids. Left in the record is the CDR3 DNA by itself, 45 bases read in frame from the first base. Per the germline V gene, MGHDK is the CDR1 and SYGVNS is the CDR2. The donors were healthy, HIV-negative adults who had no recently reported acute infections or vaccinations. All donors were Caucasian adults living in Nashville, Tennessee, USA. CD4+ T cells were enriched through magnetic negative selection, after which naive cells were positively selected on CD45RA and the remaining negative fraction served as the memory subset. Blood was obtained by leukapheresis, after which PBMCs were separated by Ficoll-Histopaque density gradient centrifugation and cryopreserved in liquid nitrogen vapor phase. Analytical flow cytometry was used to check the purity and quantity of each magnetically sorted T cell population. Genomic DNA was isolated from each sorted fraction and quantified by UV absorbance on a Nanodrop 2000c.

In its sample, this clone was seen once. The antigen this receptor binds is unknown. The record has no base qualities; no much larger clone is one base away. This chain joins TRBV25-1 to TRBJ1-4; a tentative D call is TRBD1 (5 bases match). Specimen: naive CD4+ T cells sorted from blood. What the cell subset or site label conveys for this sample: CD45RA+ positively selected. The clonotype comes from a man between 18 and 35 years old in good health. CDR3 loop: CASMSWVAGGEKLFF. In nucleotide form, the sequence is TGTGCCAGCATGTCCTGGGTAGCCGGGGGGGAAAAACTGTTTTTT.